This TCR beta chain came from a study of T cell responses to AZD1222 COVID-19 vaccine. Study-level background: Timing groups of about 4 and about 12 weeks for second doses were pooled.

Assay: immunoSEQ multiplex PCR; the TCRdb copy retains only in-frame clones and omits some. Among 170,000 or so clones listed, 90% were seen once. Comments on this clone: What it binds is unknown.

The CDR3 totals 16 residues. Trimming left V 4 bases short and J 6 bases short, with 21 bases between. Per germline, CDR1 LNHDA and CDR2 SQIVND (reference sequence). Overall study findings and caveats: Females made up more of the donors, who were largely white British, and clonal diversity may have come out too low. Among spike-specific TCRs, nearly half reportedly target unmutated variant regions. Vaccination with two AZD1222 doses was followed by a rise in Spike-specific TCR breadth and depth.

The sequenced sample was peripheral blood, obtained on day 0 of AZD1222 vaccination. The chain employs TRBV19 and TRBJ1-2, with D possibly TRBD1 on 5 matching bases. The clonotype comes from an adult in good health. The CDR3 reads CASSTRDRAPEDGYTF. In DNA form, the CDR3 reads TGTGCCAGTAGTACCCGGGACCGCGCCCCCGAGGATGGCTACACCTTC.